Below are 19 T cell receptor beta chains sequenced from a single sample in a study of blood T cell repertoires in COVID-19 (dated by TCRdb to the early 2020s). The library came from the immunoSEQ multiplex PCR assay. In TCRdb, the immuneACCESS table is reduced to in-frame sequences with V and J assigned. These tables do not hold every clone; where another copy was compared, an unresolved V gene accounts for under half, and the others remain unexplained. Here the sample has under 150,000 clones; roughly 90% occur a single time. The ten most abundant clones make up about 10% of the sample. Sequencing was done on a sample of peripheral blood. The receptors derive from a man aged 50 or older with active or convalescent COVID-19.

The chain links TRBV19 to TRBJ2-3; possible D gene TRBD2, 6 bases. Trimming shortened V by 4 bases and J by 3 bases, and 14 bases separated the two germline ends. Per germline, CDR1 LNHDA and CDR2 SQIVND (reference sequence). This CDR3 is 15 amino acids long. This CDR3 is CASSTRGGGTDTQYF. DNA for the CDR3: TGTGCCAGTAGTACTCGGGGAGGTGGAACAGATACGCAGTATTTT.

The rearrangement links TRBV12-3 or TRBV12-4 to TRBJ2-7; 9 bases line up with TRBD1. Trimming took 3 bases from V and 7 from J; bases not matched to a gene: 4. CDR3 length: 13 residues. This CDR3 is CASSFGQGLEQYF. CDR3 bases: TGTGCCAGCAGTTTCGGACAGGGGCTTGAGCAGTACTTC.

The CDR3 region has the DNA TGTGCCAGCAGTTACTTCGACAGGGGTGGTCAGCCCCAGCATTTT. Translating it yields CASSYFDRGGQPQHF. The J gene is TRBJ1-5, the V gene TRBV6-2 or TRBV6-3; 8 bases map to TRBD1. Germline CDR1 MNHEY, CDR2 SVGEGT. V shed 1 base, J shed 6 bases, and the junction held 5 bases outside the gene matches. This CDR3 is built from 15 residues.

V and J are TRBV10-3 and TRBJ2-2; D gene ambiguous. Trimming took 0 bases from V and 4 from J, leaving 15 bases between them. The CDR3 is made up of 17 amino acids. Per the germline V gene, CDR1 is ENHRY and CDR2 is SYGVKD. Here the CDR3 DNA reads TGTGCCATCAGTGAGTCCATGAATACAGTTCTCACCGGGGAGCTGTTTTTT. Amino acids: CAISESMNTVLTGELFF.

This clone has only a few counts. The chain uses TRBV19 and TRBJ2-4; 14 nucleotides line up with TRBD2. V lost 3 bases, J lost 8 bases, and 12 bases stayed unmatched. The germline V gene encodes CDR1 LNHDA and CDR2 SQIVND (reference sequence). The CDR3 spans 18 residues. In DNA form, the CDR3 reads TGTGCCAGTAGTATCCACCACGGACTAGCGGGAGGTAGAGACATTCAGTACTTC. Protein sequence: CASSIHHGLAGGRDIQYF.

V usage is TRBV7-2 and J usage is TRBJ1-5, with D possibly matching TRBD1 (6 bases). The CDR3 totals 14 residues. Trimming took 4 bases from V and 4 from J, leaving 11 bases between them. Germline V gene data show CDR1 as SGHTA and CDR2 as FQGNSA. CDR3 sequence reads: CASSSQGRNQPQHF. CDR3 coding DNA: TGTGCCAGCAGCTCACAGGGAAGGAATCAGCCCCAGCATTTT.

The chain employs TRBV7-2 and TRBJ2-7; 12 nucleotides align to TRBD1. The junction had 13 bases not matched to a gene; V was cut back by 6 bases and J by 7 bases. In germline, CDR1 is SGHTA, CDR2 FQGNSA. The CDR3 is made up of 16 amino acids. The CDR3 region has the DNA TGTGCCAGCAGTTATTCCGGGACAGGGGGCGTCTGGGAGCAGTACTTC. Encoded protein: CASSYSGTGGVWEQYF. The full variable domain, with the rest looked up from reference TRBV7-2 and TRBJ2-7, is GAGVSQSPSNKVTEKGKDVELRCDPISGHTALYWYRQSLGQGLEFLIYFQGNSAPDKSGLPSDRFSAERTGGSVSTLTIQRTQQEDSAVYLCASSYSGTGGVWEQYFGPGTRLTVT.

V is TRBV4-1 and J is TRBJ1-5; D possibly corresponds to TRBD1 (6 bases). Germline assignment: CDR1 MGHRA and CDR2 YSYEKL. The CDR3 sequence is 16 residues long. Deletions cut 1 base from V and 9 bases from J, with 19 bases between. CDR3 region: CASSQALDSFSRPQHF. As DNA, the CDR3 is TGCGCCAGCAGCCAAGCCTTGGACAGCTTTAGTCGGCCCCAGCATTTT.

V is TRBV27 and J is TRBJ2-3; 13 positions match TRBD2. The CDR3 is made up of 14 amino acids. Germline CDR1 and CDR2: MNHEY and SMNVEV (reference sequence). V shed 5 bases, J shed 7 bases, and the junction held 3 bases outside the gene matches. CDR3 sequence: CASSGTSGTYTQYF. CDR3 DNA sequence: TGTGCCAGCAGTGGGACTAGCGGGACTTATACGCAGTATTTT.

The chain has TRBV18 and TRBJ2-1; TRBD1 aligns across 8 bases. The germline CDR1 and CDR2 sequences are KGHSH and LQKENI. The CDR3 is 16 amino acids. Trimming removed 5 bases from V and 2 bases from J; junction bases left unmatched: 8. CDR3 amino acids: CASSSDRGSTYNEQFF. The CDR3 DNA is TGTGCCAGCTCATCCGACAGGGGCTCTACCTACAATGAGCAGTTCTTC.

V usage is TRBV27 and J usage is TRBJ2-1; maybe TRBD2 (6 bases). The CDR3 extends over 13 amino acids. Germline CDR1 reads MNHEY; CDR2 reads SMNVEV (reference sequence). Trimming shortened V by 6 bases and J by 8 bases, and 14 bases separated the two germline ends. The CDR3 spells CASRTGGAYEQFF. The DNA of the CDR3 is TGTGCCAGCAGAACCGGAGGGGCCTATGAGCAGTTCTTC.

The V and J genes are TRBV30 and TRBJ1-2; D is perhaps TRBD1 (6 bases). Per germline, CDR1 GTSNPN and CDR2 SVGIG (reference sequence). V gave up 3 bases and J gave up 4 bases, with 18 bases separating them. The CDR3 is made up of 15 amino acids. CDR3 DNA sequence: TGTGCCTGGAGAATGGCCAGGGGCCTCGGCTATGGCTACACCTTC. Encoded protein: CAWRMARGLGYGYTF.

The rearrangement links TRBV4-1 to TRBJ2-1, with 14 positions matching TRBD2. Germline-derived CDR1 and CDR2 are MGHRA and YSYEKL. Trimming cost V 0 bases and J 12 bases; bases outside gene matches: 7. This CDR3 is built from 16 residues. This chain's CDR3 is CASSQETGTSGRRQFF. The CDR3 bases are TGCGCCAGCAGCCAAGAAACCGGGACTAGCGGGAGAAGGCAGTTCTTC.

The rearrangement links TRBV27 to TRBJ2-2, with 8 bases fitting TRBD2. Trimming at V came to 6 bases and at J to 7 bases, leaving 10 bases not matched to a gene. CDR1 and CDR2 (germline): MNHEY, SMNVEV (reference sequence). The CDR3 covers 15 residues. The CDR3, as DNA: TGTGCCAGCAGACCTAAAGCGGGAGTGGACGGGGAGCTGTTTTTT. It codes for CASRPKAGVDGELFF.

CDR3 protein: CATSGDGTSGYNEQFF. CDR3 in DNA: TGTGCCACCAGTGGGGACGGGACTAGCGGTTACAATGAGCAGTTCTTC. The chain uses TRBV24-1 and TRBJ2-1, with 11 bases matching TRBD2. The CDR3 loop spans 16 amino acids. Germline CDR1 KGHDR, CDR2 SFDVKD. The trim removed 5 bases at V and 4 bases at J, leaving 6 bases unmatched.

The rearrangement uses TRBV7-8 and TRBJ2-2, with 9 bases that match TRBD2. The CDR3 covers 17 residues. Germline values: CDR1 SGHVS, CDR2 FQNEAQ. Trimming at V came to 5 bases and at J to 5 bases, leaving 12 bases not matched to a gene. Written as DNA, the CDR3 is TGTGCCAGCAGCCTACTAGGGCGGGAGGGCCGGACCGGGGAGCTGTTTTTT. Amino acids: CASSLLGREGRTGELFF.

This clone occurred once. The genes are TRBV30 and TRBJ2-1; 12 bases match TRBD1. Germline V lookup: CDR1 GTSNPN, CDR2 SVGIG (reference sequence). The CDR3 is 15 residues long. Trimming cost V 0 bases and J 12 bases; bases outside gene matches: 9. CDR3 coding DNA: TGTGCCTGGAGTGTACTAGGGACAGGGGGCGCGGGGCAGTTCTTC. Its protein product is CAWSVLGTGGAGQFF.

CDR3 sequence (DNA): TGTGCCAGCAGCCGACTAGCGGTAGCCGAGCAGTACTTC. It codes for CASSRLAVAEQYF. The chain is built from TRBV12-3 or TRBV12-4 and TRBJ2-7; TRBD2 matches at 9 bases. Germline trimming cut 6 bases from V and 6 bases from J; bases unmatched to any gene: 6. This CDR3 spans 13 amino acids.

The V gene is TRBV6-5, the J gene TRBJ2-3, with 7 bases identical to TRBD1. Trimming took 6 bases from V and 5 from J; bases not matched to a gene: 2. Germline V gene sequence: CDR1 MNHEY, CDR2 SVGAGI. CDR3 length equals 12 residues. CDR3 DNA: TGTGCCAGCAGAGCAGGGGGAGATACGCAGTATTTT. This codes for CASRAGGDTQYF.